What follows is one T cell receptor beta chain and its context. The sample originates from a study of blood T cell repertoires in COVID-19. Data came from immunoSEQ multiplex PCR; TCRdb stores just in-frame clones and leaves some out. Of approximately 55,000 clones in the sample, around four fifths were seen once. Trimming cost V 0 bases and J 3 bases; bases outside gene matches: 5. The CDR3 runs to 18 residues. Germline V gene data show CDR1 as SGDLS and CDR2 as YYNGEE. The specimen sequenced was peripheral blood. This TCR was recovered from a man younger than 45 with COVID-19, enrolled during active disease. The gene calls are TRBV9 and TRBJ2-3; 15 bases agree with TRBD2. In DNA, the CDR3 is TGTGCCAGCAGCGTAGAGGGGGGACTAGCGGGAGGAACAGATACGCAGTATTTT. Translating it yields CASSVEGGLAGGTDTQYF.